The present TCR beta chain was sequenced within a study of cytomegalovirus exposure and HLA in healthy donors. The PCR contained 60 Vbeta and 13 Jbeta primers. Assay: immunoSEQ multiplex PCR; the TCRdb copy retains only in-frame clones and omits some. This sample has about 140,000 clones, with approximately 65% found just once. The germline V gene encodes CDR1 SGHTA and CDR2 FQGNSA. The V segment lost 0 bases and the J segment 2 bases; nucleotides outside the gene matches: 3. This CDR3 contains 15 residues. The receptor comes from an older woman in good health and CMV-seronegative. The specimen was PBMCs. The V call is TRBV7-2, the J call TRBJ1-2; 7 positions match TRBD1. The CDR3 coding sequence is TGTGCCAGCAGCTTAGCTACAGGGGTAAACTATGGCTACACCTTC. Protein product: CASSLATGVNYGYTF.